Listed here are 19 T cell receptor beta chains from one sample, sequenced in a study of cytomegalovirus exposure and HLA in healthy donors. The PCR was carried out with 60 Vbeta primers and 13 Jbeta primers. The assay was immunoSEQ multiplex PCR, and TCRdb's table has in-frame clones only and misses some. The sample holds approximately 140,000 clones, roughly 75% seen once. Sequencing was done on a sample of PBMCs. The receptors stem from a man aged 40-50 years in good health and CMV-seropositive.

Here the CDR3 reads CASNAGMLAKNIQYF. CDR3 DNA sequence: TGTGCCAGCAACGCAGGGATGTTAGCCAAAAACATTCAGTACTTC. This chain joins TRBV5-6 and TRBJ2-4, with a possible D match to TRBD1 (5 bases). The V end lost 6 bases, the J end lost 0 bases, and 13 bases lay between the germline ends. The CDR3 sequence is 15 residues long. CDR1 and CDR2 (germline): SGHDT, YYEEEE.

The chain recombines TRBV11-2 with TRBJ1-1; D is ambiguous. The ends were cut back, 1 base at V and 7 bases at J, with 7 bases in the middle. CDR3 size: 12 residues. Germline CDR1 SGHAT, CDR2 FQNNGV. CDR3 sequence (DNA): TGTGCCAGCAGCTTAGGAGTAAATGAAGCTTTCTTT. Translation gives CASSLGVNEAFF.

The chain links TRBV4-1 to TRBJ1-5; 8 bases are shared with TRBD1. This CDR3 is built from 19 residues. V was clipped by 2 bases and J by 5 bases; unmatched bases: 17. CDR1 and CDR2 (germline): MGHRA, YSYEKL. The CDR3 reads CASSQQLTGGTVVDQPQHF. Here the CDR3 DNA reads TGCGCCAGCAGCCAACAACTCACAGGGGGTACGGTCGTTGATCAGCCCCAGCATTTT.

This CDR3 is CASSISGIYGYTF. CDR3 DNA sequence: TGTGCCAGTAGTATTTCAGGGATTTATGGCTACACCTTC. This rearrangement joins TRBV19 to TRBJ1-2; a possible D gene is TRBD1 (5 bases). This CDR3 has 13 residues. The germline V gene encodes CDR1 LNHDA and CDR2 SQIVND (reference sequence). Deletions cut 3 bases from V and 5 bases from J, with 10 bases between.

The chain is built from TRBV2 and TRBJ2-3; D perhaps matches TRBD2 (5 bases). Germline V gene data show CDR1 as SNHLY and CDR2 as FYNNEI. The CDR3 contains 12 residues. V was cut by 8 bases and J by 1 base, with 7 bases left in between. Here the CDR3 reads CASVGGTDTQYF. The CDR3 DNA is TGTGCCAGCGTGGGAGGCACAGATACGCAGTATTTT. The full variable domain, in which reference TRBV2 and TRBJ2-3 provide the parts outside the CDR3, is EPEVTQTPSHQVTQMGQEVILRCVPISNHLYFYWYRQILGQKVEFLVSFYNNEISEKSEIFDDQFSVERPDGSNFTLKIRSTKLEDSAMYFCASVGGTDTQYFGPGTRLTVL.

The gene calls are TRBV9 and TRBJ2-3; no clear D. CDR1 is SGDLS, CDR2 YYNGEE, per germline. The CDR3 spans 16 residues. Trimming removed 0 bases at V and 0 bases at J, with 11 bases between. DNA for the CDR3: TGTGCCAGCAGCGTAGGGTCGGAGTCTAGCACAGATACGCAGTATTTT. Its protein product is CASSVGSESSTDTQYF. The full variable domain, with the rest looked up from reference TRBV9 and TRBJ2-3, is DSGVTQTPKHLITATGQRVTLRCSPRSGDLSVYWYQQSLDQGLQFLIQYYNGEERAKGNILERFSAQQFPDLHSELNLSSLELGDSALYFCASSVGSESSTDTQYFGPGTRLTVL.

The sample holds one count of this clone. V usage is TRBV27 and J usage is TRBJ2-7, with D hard to call. Trimming took off 4 bases at V and 3 bases at J, with 13 bases between the two ends. The CDR3 length is 14 residues. Germline CDR1 reads MNHEY; CDR2 reads SMNVEV (reference sequence). CDR3 bases: TGTGCCAGCAGTTCCTCGGCCGGCGGCTACGAGCAGTACTTC. Amino acid sequence: CASSSSAGGYEQYF.

The V call is TRBV4-1, the J call TRBJ2-1; D is perhaps TRBD1 (5 bases). CDR3 size: 16 residues. Trimming took off 0 bases at V and 5 bases at J, with 14 bases between the two ends. Germline CDR1 MGHRA, CDR2 YSYEKL. CDR3 region: CASSQEVQGRHNEQFF. The CDR3 DNA sequence: TGCGCCAGCAGCCAAGAGGTCCAGGGTCGACACAATGAGCAGTTCTTC.

This clone showed up just once. This sequence joins TRBV5-6 and TRBJ2-7; 11 positions match TRBD1. Germline-derived CDR1 and CDR2 are SGHDT and YYEEEE. The V gene end was trimmed by 3 bases and the J gene end by 5 bases; junction bases not matched to a gene: 4. The CDR3 runs to 14 residues. In DNA form, the CDR3 reads TGTGCCAGCAGCTCAACGGGACAGGGGGACGAGCAGTACTTC. It codes for CASSSTGQGDEQYF. The entire variable domain, with the rest obtained from reference TRBV5-6 and TRBJ2-7, is as follows: DAGVTQSPTHLIKTRGQQVTLRCSPKSGHDTVSWYQQALGQGPQFIFQYYEEEERQRGNFPDRFSGHQFPNYSSELNVNALLLGDSALYLCASSSTGQGDEQYFGPGTRLTVT.

Details on this clone: This CDR3 is missing its conserved last phenylalanine or tryptophan, likely due to a read error. The rearrangement links TRBV2 to TRBJ1-4; no firm D call. The V and J ends lost 6 bases and 4 bases respectively, with 18 bases between them. The CDR3 loop spans 16 amino acids. The V gene's germline CDR1 is SNHLY and CDR2 FYNNEI. The CDR3 protein is CASSDYDGLNNEKLFV. The CDR3 nucleotides are TGTGCCAGCAGCGACTACGACGGGCTGAATAATGAAAAACTGTTTGTT.

The rearrangement uses TRBV2 and TRBJ1-1, with 7 nucleotides matching TRBD1. This CDR3 is 14 amino acids long. J gave up 1 base and V 4 bases, and 3 bases lay outside the gene matches. Germline-derived CDR1 and CDR2 are SNHLY and FYNNEI. CDR3 protein: CASSGRGKNTEAFF. DNA for the CDR3: TGTGCCAGCAGTGGCAGGGGGAAGAACACTGAAGCTTTCTTT.

The rearrangement links TRBV9 to TRBJ2-5, with 12 positions matching TRBD2. The end of the DNA is better explained by TRBJ2-7, so the J call may be wrong. The length of the CDR3 is 14 residues. The germline V gene encodes CDR1 SGDLS and CDR2 YYNGEE. CDR3 in DNA: TGTGCCAGCAGCGCCGGGACTAGCGGGTACGAGCAGTACTTC. It specifies CASSAGTSGYEQYF.

The CDR3 reads CSAANGAALYF. The CDR3 DNA sequence: TGCAGTGCTGCGAATGGGGCCGCCCTGTACTTC. The chain joins TRBV20-1 to TRBJ2-7, with D maybe TRBD1 (5 bases). CDR3 length equals 11 residues. Germline CDR1 is DFQATT and CDR2 is SNEGSKA (reference sequence). Trimming left V 5 bases short and J 12 bases short, with 17 bases between.

The chain carries TRBV4-3 and TRBJ2-1, with unresolved D. The germline gives CDR1 LGHNA, CDR2 YSLEER. The V end was cut by 3 bases, the J end by 4 bases, with 13 bases between. This CDR3 spans 15 amino acids. Here the CDR3 reads CASSQGLGPYNEQFF. The CDR3 DNA sequence: TGCGCCAGCAGCCAGGGCCTGGGTCCGTACAATGAGCAGTTCTTC.

The chain couples TRBV19 to TRBJ1-5, with D tentatively TRBD1 (5 bases). V was cut by 4 bases and J by 0 bases, with 7 bases left in between. Germline CDR1 reads LNHDA; CDR2 reads SQIVND (reference sequence). The CDR3 covers 14 residues. The CDR3 DNA sequence: TGTGCCAGTAGTAGACAGTATAGCAATCAGCCCCAGCATTTT. This encodes CASSRQYSNQPQHF. Together with reference TRBV19 and TRBJ1-5, the CDR3 gives the full variable domain: DGGITQSPKYLFRKEGQNVTLSCEQNLNHDAMYWYRQDPGQGLRLIYYSQIVNDFQKGDIAEGYSVSREKKESFPLTVTSAQKNPTAFYLCASSRQYSNQPQHFGDGTRLSIL.

The chain combines TRBV18 with TRBJ2-1, with 9 positions matching TRBD2. The CDR3 runs 17 residues. V shed 1 base, J shed 0 bases, and the junction held 4 bases outside the gene matches. Germline V lookup: CDR1 KGHSH, CDR2 LQKENI. CDR3 DNA: TGTGCCAGCTCACCACGGTATAGCGGGAGCTCCTACAATGAGCAGTTCTTC. It is translated as CASSPRYSGSSYNEQFF.

The chain has TRBV19 and TRBJ2-5; D may be TRBD1 (6 bases). This CDR3 has 15 residues. Trimming removed 7 bases at V and 0 bases at J, with 15 bases between. The germline gives CDR1 LNHDA, CDR2 SQIVND (reference sequence). CDR3: CASKGYREYQETQYF. The CDR3 coding sequence is TGTGCCAGTAAGGGTTACAGGGAGTACCAAGAGACCCAGTACTTC.

This clone was seen only once. The chain uses TRBV29-1 and TRBJ2-3, with a tentative D call TRBD1 (5 bases). The germline V and J ends were trimmed by 3 bases and 0 bases, with 13 bases remaining between them. The CDR3 length is 15 residues. Germline V CDR1 and CDR2: SQVTM, ANQGSEA. CDR3 DNA sequence: TGCAGCGTTGACGCAGGCAGGGCTAGCACAGATACGCAGTATTTT. It encodes CSVDAGRASTDTQYF.

The chain combines TRBV13 with TRBJ2-5, with TRBD2 matching 10 bases. The end of the DNA is better explained by TRBJ2-7, so the J call may be wrong. The CDR3 runs to 15 residues. In germline, CDR1 is PRHDT, CDR2 FYEKMQ (reference sequence). The CDR3 loop is CASSPAGGLYYEQYF. Written as DNA, the CDR3 is TGTGCCAGCAGCCCAGCGGGGGGGCTTTACTACGAGCAGTACTTC.